One sample yielded the 25 T cell receptor beta chains listed below, sequenced in a study of blood T cell repertoires in COVID-19. The assay was immunoSEQ multiplex PCR, and TCRdb's table has in-frame clones only and misses some. The profile shows about 300,000 clones, roughly 85% of them singletons. Source material: PBMCs or T cells enriched from blood (not recorded which). Source of these receptors: a woman aged 25 to 45 who had been exposed to COVID-19.

The J gene is TRBJ1-4, the V gene TRBV9, with D perhaps matching TRBD1 (5 bases). The CDR3 runs to 14 residues. V gave up 2 bases and J gave up 7 bases, with 12 bases separating them. Germline V gene lookup returns CDR1 SGDLS and CDR2 YYNGEE. The CDR3 DNA is TGTGCCAGCAGCGTCTCGACAGAGTCTGAAAAACTGTTTTTT. It encodes CASSVSTESEKLFF.

This chain joins TRBV4-1 and TRBJ2-7; 9 positions match TRBD2. There are 17 residues in the CDR3. Trimming took 1 base from V and 2 from J; bases not matched to a gene: 9. The germline V gene has CDR1 MGHRA and CDR2 YSYEKL. The CDR3 is CASSQGRGGRAAYEQYF. CDR3 sequence (DNA): TGCGCCAGCAGCCAAGGACGAGGCGGGAGGGCCGCCTACGAGCAGTACTTC.

The genes are TRBV28 and TRBJ2-7; the D gene is possibly TRBD2 (6 bases). Germline V gene data show CDR1 as MDHEN and CDR2 as SYDVKM. The CDR3 length is 15 residues. V was clipped by 6 bases and J by 6 bases, with 21 bases between them. The CDR3 here is CASRPTGIRGSEQYF. For the CDR3, the DNA is TGTGCCAGCAGACCAACCGGGATTCGGGGGTCCGAGCAGTACTTC.

There are a few counts of this clone. The chain uses TRBV19 and TRBJ1-2; possible D gene TRBD1, 5 bases. Germline values: CDR1 LNHDA, CDR2 SQIVND (reference sequence). The CDR3 has 15 amino acids. Between the trimmed V and J ends, which lost 0 bases and 8 bases, there was a span of 16 bases. The CDR3 spells CASSIEGRVKTGYTF. The CDR3 coding sequence is TGTGCCAGTAGTATAGAAGGCAGGGTTAAGACGGGCTACACCTTC.

This clone was detected only once. The rearrangement links TRBV4-2 to TRBJ1-3; no reliable D call. This CDR3 is built from 17 residues. V was pared by 2 bases and J by 2 bases, with 16 bases between. Germline V lookup: CDR1 LGHNA, CDR2 YNFKEQ. The CDR3 reads CASSQSVLPNPGNTIYF. The CDR3 bases are TGTGCCAGCAGCCAATCCGTACTCCCGAACCCTGGAAACACCATATATTTT.

The rearrangement uses TRBV19 and TRBJ2-3; no reliable D call. The length of the CDR3 is 13 residues. V was shortened by 4 bases and J by 4 bases, with 9 bases between the two germline ends. The germline CDR1 and CDR2 sequences are LNHDA and SQIVND (reference sequence). The CDR3, as DNA: TGTGCCAGTAGTACCCCCTCCCCAGATACGCAGTATTTT. This gives the protein CASSTPSPDTQYF. Supplemented by reference TRBV19 and TRBJ2-3, the full variable domain reads DGGITQSPKYLFRKEGQNVTLSCEQNLNHDAMYWYRQDPGQGLRLIYYSQIVNDFQKGDIAEGYSVSREKKESFPLTVTSAQKNPTAFYLCASSTPSPDTQYFGPGTRLTVL.

The V call is TRBV7-9, the J call TRBJ1-1; possibly TRBD1 for D (5 bases). V lost 1 base and J lost 5, with 5 bases in between. This CDR3 region has 12 residues. CDR1 SEHNR and CDR2 FQNEAQ come from the germline V gene (reference sequence). The CDR3 loop is CASSLGTTEAFF. The CDR3 nucleotides read TGTGCCAGCAGCTTAGGGACAACTGAAGCTTTCTTT. Combining the CDR3 with reference TRBV7-9 and TRBJ1-1 gives the whole variable domain DTGVSQNPRHKITKRGQNVTFRCDPISEHNRLYWYRQTLGQGPEFLTYFQNEAQLEKSRLLSDRFSAERPKGSFSTLEIQRTEQGDSAMYLCASSLGTTEAFFGQGTRLTVV.

The chain has TRBV2 and TRBJ2-5; possibly TRBD1 for D (6 bases). Germline CDR1 reads SNHLY; CDR2 reads FYNNEI. The V and J ends lost 6 bases and 5 bases respectively, with 13 bases between them. The CDR3 covers 13 residues. In DNA form, the CDR3 reads TGTGCCAGCAGGCCTAACAGGGAGGAGACCCAGTACTTC. It is translated as CASRPNREETQYF.

The rearrangement links TRBV5-4 to TRBJ1-1, with a possible D match to TRBD1 (6 bases). Trimming stripped 2 bases from V and 2 bases from J, with 13 bases between. Germline V gives CDR1 SGHNT, CDR2 YYREEE (reference sequence). The CDR3 runs to 15 residues. CDR3 in amino acids: CASSFGQGSNTEAFF. Written as DNA, the CDR3 is TGTGCCAGCAGCTTCGGGCAGGGGTCTAACACTGAAGCTTTCTTT.

V usage is TRBV10-3 and J usage is TRBJ2-5, with 7 positions matching TRBD1. The V gene's germline CDR1 is ENHRY and CDR2 SYGVKD. The CDR3 has 12 residues. After removal of 11 bases from V and 1 base from J, the junction contained 4 bases not matched to a gene. The CDR3 here is CAARQGQETQYF. CDR3 DNA sequence: TGTGCCGCCCGACAGGGCCAAGAGACCCAGTACTTC.

V is TRBV14 and J is TRBJ1-6; D is possibly TRBD1 (6 bases). Germline CDR1 reads SGHDN; CDR2 reads FVKESK. Trimming shortened V by 2 bases and J by 2 bases, and 10 bases separated the two germline ends. The CDR3 sequence is 16 residues long. As DNA, the CDR3 is TGTGCCAGCAGCCAAAACAGGGTCGCCTATAATTCACCCCTCCACTTT. The encoded protein is CASSQNRVAYNSPLHF.

The genes are TRBV10-1 and TRBJ1-5; 8 bases line up with TRBD1. Per the germline V gene, CDR1 is WNHNN and CDR2 is SYGVQD (reference sequence). V shed 6 bases and J 2 bases; nucleotides not matched to a gene: 9. The CDR3 is 16 amino acids. The chain's CDR3 is CASRPDRGRGNQPQHF. The CDR3, as DNA: TGCGCCAGCAGGCCCGACAGGGGTCGAGGCAATCAGCCCCAGCATTTT.

The rearrangement joins TRBV28 to TRBJ1-1; weak D call: TRBD1 (6 bases). V was pared by 7 bases and J by 4 bases, with 7 bases between. This CDR3 spans 11 amino acids. Per the germline V gene, CDR1 is MDHEN and CDR2 is SYDVKM. The CDR3 DNA reads as TGTGCCAGCAAGGACAGCACTGAAGCTTTCTTT. It yields the protein CASKDSTEAFF.

The V call is TRBV19, the J call TRBJ1-1; 10 nucleotides align to TRBD1. The V gene end was trimmed by 9 bases and the J gene end by 2 bases; junction bases not matched to a gene: 9. Germline V lookup: CDR1 LNHDA, CDR2 SQIVND (reference sequence). The CDR3 spans 15 residues. The CDR3 DNA follows: TGTGCCAGCAGGACAGGGGGGGCCTTTAACACTGAAGCTTTCTTT. Translating gives CASRTGGAFNTEAFF. The whole variable domain, filled in from reference TRBV19 and TRBJ1-1, reads DGGITQSPKYLFRKEGQNVTLSCEQNLNHDAMYWYRQDPGQGLRLIYYSQIVNDFQKGDIAEGYSVSREKKESFPLTVTSAQKNPTAFYLCASRTGGAFNTEAFFGQGTRLTVV.

The chain combines TRBV6-5 with TRBJ1-5, with D unclear. Germline CDR1 is MNHEY and CDR2 is SVGAGI. Trimming removed 6 bases from V and 1 base from J, with 13 bases in between. CDR3 length: 15 residues. The chain's CDR3 is CASSREGYSNQPQHF. The CDR3 nucleotides are TGTGCCAGCAGCCGGGAGGGATACAGCAATCAGCCCCAGCATTTT.

V is TRBV7-2 and J is TRBJ2-5; D perhaps matches TRBD2 (8 bases). Trimming shortened V by 4 bases and J by 3 bases, and 18 bases separated the two germline ends. Germline values: CDR1 SGHTA, CDR2 FQGNSA. The CDR3 contains 16 residues. In DNA form, the CDR3 reads TGTGCCAGCAGCTCCCATAGGGGGCGGGGGGAAGAGACCCAGTACTTC. This encodes CASSSHRGRGEETQYF.

This clone was recorded a few times. The chain recombines TRBV6-5 with TRBJ2-2; 7 bases agree with TRBD1. Germline V lookup: CDR1 MNHEY, CDR2 SVGAGI. This CDR3 spans 15 amino acids. V trimming: 5 bases; J trimming: 4 bases; junction bases outside the gene matches: 7. The CDR3 region has the DNA TGTGCCAGCAGTACCGGGACAGCCGCCACCGGGGAGCTGTTTTTT. Encoded protein: CASSTGTAATGELFF.

The chain joins TRBV7-3 to TRBJ2-1, with TRBD1 as a possible D gene (6 bases). This CDR3 spans 16 amino acids. Trimming shortened V by 5 bases and J by 0 bases, and 14 bases separated the two germline ends. Looked up from germline, CDR1 is SGHTA and CDR2 is FQGTGA. The CDR3 is CASSPNRVGSYNEQFF. CDR3 sequence (DNA): TGTGCCAGCAGCCCGAACAGGGTGGGCTCCTACAATGAGCAGTTCTTC.

The J gene is TRBJ2-5, the V gene TRBV5-4; tentative D call: TRBD1 (6 bases). The CDR3 runs 14 residues. Trimming cost V 1 base and J 2 bases, with 9 bases left between them. Germline assignment: CDR1 SGHNT and CDR2 YYREEE (reference sequence). The CDR3 nucleotides are TGTGCCAGCAGCTTGCTCACAGGGCAAGAGACCCAGTACTTC. Encoded protein: CASSLLTGQETQYF.

Worth noting for this clone: This likely came from a read error, as a far larger clone is one base away. V usage is TRBV2 and J usage is TRBJ1-5, with 7 bases lining up with TRBD1. CDR3 length equals 14 residues. J was trimmed by 1 base and V by 6 bases; bases with no gene match: 3. From germline, CDR1 is SNHLY and CDR2 FYNNEI. CDR3: CASSPGQSNQPQHF. The CDR3 DNA is TGTGCCAGCAGCCCGGGACAGAGCAATCAGCCCCAGCATTTT.

The rearrangement joins TRBV3-1 (or the pseudogene TRBV3-2) to TRBJ2-7, with D possibly TRBD1 on 6 matching bases. The CDR3 has 13 amino acids. V lost 4 bases to trimming and J lost 10 bases, with 17 bases between them. Germline assignment: CDR1 LGHDT and CDR2 YNNKEL (reference sequence). CDR3 protein: CASSLSNRDGQYF. The CDR3 nucleotides are TGTGCCAGCAGCCTCTCGAACAGGGATGGACAGTACTTC.

J is TRBJ2-4 and V is TRBV28, with D perhaps TRBD2 (5 bases). This CDR3 is built from 17 residues. The V gene's germline CDR1 is MDHEN and CDR2 SYDVKM. Between the trimmed V and J ends, which lost 5 bases and 5 bases, there was a span of 22 bases. CDR3 nucleotide sequence: TGTGCCAGCAGTCCCCAGCGGATGGGCGGGTATGAAAACATTCAGTACTTC. Its protein is CASSPQRMGGYENIQYF.

This clone was counted a few times. The chain combines TRBV7-8 with TRBJ2-1; D remains ambiguous. Between the trimmed V and J ends, which lost 5 bases and 5 bases, there was a span of 19 bases. The CDR3 sequence is 16 residues long. Germline CDR1 is SGHVS and CDR2 is FQNEAQ. In DNA, the CDR3 is TGTGCCAGCAGCCCACGGAGTGGTTCCCAACACAATGAGCAGTTCTTC. Translating it yields CASSPRSGSQHNEQFF.

This chain joins TRBV7-9 and TRBJ2-7, with D perhaps matching TRBD1 (6 bases). Trimming left V 5 bases short and J 5 bases short, with 13 bases between. Germline V gives CDR1 SEHNR, CDR2 FQNEAQ (reference sequence). This CDR3 comprises 13 residues. Written as DNA, the CDR3 is TGTGCCAGCAGCCCTCCGGACAGACACGAGCAGTACTTC. This codes for CASSPPDRHEQYF.

This rearrangement joins TRBV5-1 to TRBJ1-3; D remains ambiguous. Germline CDR1 is SGHRS and CDR2 is YFSETQ. The length of the CDR3 is 16 residues. V lost 4 bases and J lost 0, with 14 bases in between. The CDR3 region has the DNA TGCGCCAGCAGCCCCGGGGAGGCAAGCTCTGGAAACACCATATATTTT. Its translation is CASSPGEASSGNTIYF. Based on the CDR3 plus reference TRBV5-1 and TRBJ1-3, the full variable domain is KAGVTQTPRYLIKTRGQQVTLSCSPISGHRSVSWYQQTPGQGLQFLFEYFSETQRNKGNFPGRFSGRQFSNSRSEMNVSTLELGDSALYLCASSPGEASSGNTIYFGEGSWLTVV.